The T cell receptor beta chain under discussion was sequenced for a study of cytomegalovirus exposure and HLA in healthy donors. Study in general: There were around 390 genotyped donors. Of these, 81% fell in the genetic ancestry cluster associated with self-reported Caucasian donors. The study, taken as a whole, reports: Sequencing likely generated an artifact that appeared as a cluster of highly shared sequence variants. The authors reported that TCR beta sequences could predict HLA-A and HLA-B alleles. These predictions were accurate for most subjects in the first cohort. The study recorded 164 TCR beta chains that were cytomegalovirus-associated.

Regarding this clone: The antigen remains unidentified.

60 Vbeta and 13 Jbeta primers were used in PCR. Sequenced by immunoSEQ multiplex PCR; TCRdb stores in-frame clones only, minus some. The data contain 81,000 or so clones, around 62% of them singletons. The V and J ends lost 2 bases and 11 bases, in that order; junction bases with no gene match: 4. Germline lookup yields CDR1 PRHDT and CDR2 FYEKMQ (reference sequence). The CDR3 contains 13 residues. This TCR was recovered from a woman in her twenties or thirties in good health and CMV-seropositive. This chain links TRBV13 with TRBJ2-5, with 11 positions matching TRBD2. The sequencing input was PBMCs. CDR3 residues: CASSLLAGGLQYF. DNA of the CDR3: TGTGCCAGCAGCTTACTAGCGGGGGGATTGCAGTACTTC.